This T cell receptor beta chain was observed in a study of cytomegalovirus exposure and HLA in healthy donors. PCR was performed using 60 Vbeta and 13 Jbeta primers. The protocol was immunoSEQ multiplex PCR, while the TCRdb copy is restricted to in-frame clones and leaves out a portion. Of 200,000 to 250,000 clones listed, more than 75% are singletons. To note about this clone: No antigen is known for it.

General study results and limits: Other equally common chains were less clonally expanded than HLA-associated TCR beta chains, a later analysis showed. In a later analysis, TCR association rates varied by HLA locus: DRB1 most, HLA-C fewest.

The TCR sequence derives from a human donor in good health. The sample comprised PBMCs.

Here the CDR3 reads CASFSGGGPGANVLTF. CDR3 in DNA: TGTGCCAGTTTCTCAGGGGGCGGCCCTGGGGCCAACGTCCTGACTTTC. The rearrangement links TRBV19 to TRBJ2-6; 8 nucleotides align to TRBD1. The CDR3 runs 16 residues. Trimming at V came to 8 bases and at J to 2 bases, leaving 8 bases not matched to a gene. Germline V CDR1 and CDR2: LNHDA, SQIVND (reference sequence).